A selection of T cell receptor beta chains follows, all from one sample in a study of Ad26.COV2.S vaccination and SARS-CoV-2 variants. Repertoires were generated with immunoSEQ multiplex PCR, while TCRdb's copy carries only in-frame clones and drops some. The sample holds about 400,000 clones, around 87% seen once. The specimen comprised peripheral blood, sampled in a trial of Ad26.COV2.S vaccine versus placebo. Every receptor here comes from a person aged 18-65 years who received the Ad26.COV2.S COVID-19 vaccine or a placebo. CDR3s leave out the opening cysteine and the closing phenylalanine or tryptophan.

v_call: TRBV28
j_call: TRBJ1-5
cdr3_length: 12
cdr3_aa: ASSLSLLNQPQH

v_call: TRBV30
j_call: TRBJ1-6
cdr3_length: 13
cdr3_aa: AWSAGWGYNSPLH

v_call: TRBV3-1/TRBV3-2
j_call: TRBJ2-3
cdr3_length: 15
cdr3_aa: ASSQDPRTESTDTQY

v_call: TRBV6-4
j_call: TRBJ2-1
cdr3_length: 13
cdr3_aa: ASSVELRGYNEQF

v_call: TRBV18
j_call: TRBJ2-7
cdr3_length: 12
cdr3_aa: ASSPLGQAYEQY

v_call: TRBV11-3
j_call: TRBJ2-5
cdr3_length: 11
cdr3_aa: ASSFEGGETQY

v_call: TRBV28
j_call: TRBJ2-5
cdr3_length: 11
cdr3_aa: ASRGGTQETQY

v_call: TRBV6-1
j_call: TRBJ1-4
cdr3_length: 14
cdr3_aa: ASSEGQFATNEKLF

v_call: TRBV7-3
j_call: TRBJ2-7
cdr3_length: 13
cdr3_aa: ASSLGALPTYEQY

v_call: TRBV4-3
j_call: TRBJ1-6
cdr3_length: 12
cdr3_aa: ASSQDSPPSPLH

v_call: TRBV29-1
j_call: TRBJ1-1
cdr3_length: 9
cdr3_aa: SVTRGPEAF

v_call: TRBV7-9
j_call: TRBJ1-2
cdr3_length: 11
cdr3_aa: ASSFDRQAGYT

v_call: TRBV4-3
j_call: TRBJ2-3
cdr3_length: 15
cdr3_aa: ASSQDRRGRSTDTQY

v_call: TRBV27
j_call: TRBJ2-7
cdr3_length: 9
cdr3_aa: ASGQSYEQY

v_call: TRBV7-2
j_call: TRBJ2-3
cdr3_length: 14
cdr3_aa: ASSFGLAGVTDTQY

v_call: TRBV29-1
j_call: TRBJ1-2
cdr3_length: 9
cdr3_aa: SVHFNYGYT

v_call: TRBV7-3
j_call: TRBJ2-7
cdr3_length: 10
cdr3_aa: ASSPQSPEQY

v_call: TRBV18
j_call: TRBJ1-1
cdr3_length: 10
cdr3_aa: ASSLKNTEAF

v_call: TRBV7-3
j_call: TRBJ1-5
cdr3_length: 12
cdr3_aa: ASSLTGLNQPQH

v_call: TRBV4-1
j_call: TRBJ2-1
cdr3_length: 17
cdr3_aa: ASSQVLLAGGRSYNEQF

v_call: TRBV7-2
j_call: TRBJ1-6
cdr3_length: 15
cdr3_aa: ASSERGTYAYNSPLH

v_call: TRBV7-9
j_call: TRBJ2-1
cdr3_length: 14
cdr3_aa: ASTPGAAISYNEQF

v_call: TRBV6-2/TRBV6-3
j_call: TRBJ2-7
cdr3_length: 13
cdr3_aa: ASSYSDSGSYEQY

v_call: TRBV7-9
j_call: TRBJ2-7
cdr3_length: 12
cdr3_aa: ASSLGLAGSEQY

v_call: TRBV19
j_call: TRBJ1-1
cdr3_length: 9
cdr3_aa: ATKGNTEAF

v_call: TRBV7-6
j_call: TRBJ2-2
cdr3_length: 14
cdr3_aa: ASSLYAPGFGGELF

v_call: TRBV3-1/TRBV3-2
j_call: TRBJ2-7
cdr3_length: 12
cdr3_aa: ASSQVPGGYEQY

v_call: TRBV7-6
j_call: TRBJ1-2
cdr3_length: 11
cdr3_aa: ASSLPANYGYT

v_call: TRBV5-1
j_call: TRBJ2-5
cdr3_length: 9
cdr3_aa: ASSLWETQY

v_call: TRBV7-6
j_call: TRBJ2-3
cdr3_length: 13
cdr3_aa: ASSPGGRSTDTQY

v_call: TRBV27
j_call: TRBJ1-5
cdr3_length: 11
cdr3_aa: ASSFGGNQPQH

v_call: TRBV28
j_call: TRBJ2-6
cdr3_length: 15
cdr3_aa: ASLSGGPPSGANVLT

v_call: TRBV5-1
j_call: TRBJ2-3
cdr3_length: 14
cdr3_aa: ASSLGLDRITDTQY

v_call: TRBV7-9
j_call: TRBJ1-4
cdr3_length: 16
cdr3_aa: ASSLGPSSGVVSEKLF

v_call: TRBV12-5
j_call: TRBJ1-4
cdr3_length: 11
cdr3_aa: ASGRIVCEKLF

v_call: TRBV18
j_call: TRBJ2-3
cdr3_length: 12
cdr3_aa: ASSQDSRTDTQY

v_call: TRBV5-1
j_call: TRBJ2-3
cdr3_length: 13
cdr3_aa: ASSLDRGRGDTQY

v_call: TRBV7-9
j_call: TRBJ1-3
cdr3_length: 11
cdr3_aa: ASSLSSGNTIY

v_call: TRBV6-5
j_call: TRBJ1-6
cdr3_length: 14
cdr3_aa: ASSFTYGTGGSPLH

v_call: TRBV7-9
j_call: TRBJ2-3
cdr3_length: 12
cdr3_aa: ASSFEAGADTQY

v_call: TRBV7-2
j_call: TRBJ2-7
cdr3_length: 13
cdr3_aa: ASSTGLAVPYEQY

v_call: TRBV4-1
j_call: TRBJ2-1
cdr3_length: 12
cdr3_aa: ASSLGSSYNEQF

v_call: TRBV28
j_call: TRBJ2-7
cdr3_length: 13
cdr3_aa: ASSTSGPWAYEQY

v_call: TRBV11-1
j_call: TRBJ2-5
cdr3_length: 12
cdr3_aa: ASSSRGGPETQY

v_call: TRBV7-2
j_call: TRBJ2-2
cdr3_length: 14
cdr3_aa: ASSLGTGGRTGELF

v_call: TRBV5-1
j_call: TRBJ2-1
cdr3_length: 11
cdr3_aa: ASSLVSAHEQF

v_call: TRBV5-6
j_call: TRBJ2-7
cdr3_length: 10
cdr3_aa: ASSLPGTEQY